The 31 T cell receptor beta chains given below trace back to one sample, sequenced in a study of T cells in Graves' hyperthyroidism and ophthalmopathy. From RNA transcripts, TCR beta CDR3 regions were amplified. Researchers ran a first-round RT-PCR on the TCR CDR3 using the HTBI primer set. MiXCR, run by TCRdb on the multiplex PCR reads, gives a single entry per CDR3 protein. The table lists approximately 400,000 distinct CDR3 sequences, about 19% of them singletons. Sequenced sample: blood. The receptor set was obtained from a woman aged 18-35 years with Graves' hyperthyroidism.

In regard to this clonotype: Since no conserved phenylalanine or tryptophan closes the CDR3, a read error is the likely cause. V is TRBV4-1 and J is TRBJ2-5; D ambiguous. The V end lost 3 bases, the J end lost 4 bases, and 3 bases lay between the germline ends. The CDR3 has 11 amino acids. The germline V gene encodes CDR1 MGHRA and CDR2 YSYEKL. The CDR3 loop reads CASSHSETQYL. DNA of the CDR3: TGCGCCAGCAGCCACTCAGAGACCCAGTACCTC.

The rearrangement links TRBV15 to TRBJ2-2; D unclear. V was clipped by 3 bases and J by 2 bases, with 10 bases between them. Germline V gene lookup returns CDR1 LNHNV and CDR2 YYDKDF (reference sequence). This CDR3 is 15 amino acids long. CDR3 DNA sequence: TGTGCCACCAGCAGGGAACGGGCTAACACCGGGGAGCTGTTTTTT. Its translation: CATSRERANTGELFF.

This clonotype occurred many times. V usage is TRBV20-1 and J usage is TRBJ1-5; D uncertain. CDR3 length: 15 amino acids. V was trimmed by 6 bases and J by 0 bases, leaving 15 bases between them. The germline CDR1 and CDR2 sequences are DFQATT and SNEGSKA (reference sequence). The CDR3: CSAGIMASSNQPQHF. Written as DNA, the CDR3 is TGCAGTGCCGGAATAATGGCATCTAGCAATCAGCCCCAGCATTTT.

This clonotype was counted at least ten times. The gene calls are TRBV6-1 and TRBJ1-1; D possibly corresponds to TRBD1 (5 bases). V gave up 2 bases and J gave up 0 bases, with 7 bases separating them. The CDR3 is made up of 14 amino acids. Germline V gene lookup returns CDR1 MNHNS and CDR2 SASEGT. The CDR3 bases are TGTGCCAGCAGTGAAACGACAGTGAACACTGAAGCTTTCTTT. Protein product: CASSETTVNTEAFF.

This clonotype was counted a single time. The chain couples TRBV6-1 to TRBJ2-5; D assignment may be TRBD1 or TRBD2 (5 bases each). Germline values: CDR1 MNHNS, CDR2 SASEGT. The CDR3 covers 13 residues. V shed 7 bases and J shed 4 bases, with 13 bases lying between them. CDR3 amino acids: CASTTGLGETQYF. The CDR3, as DNA: TGTGCCAGCACCACGGGGCTCGGAGAGACCCAGTACTTC.

This clonotype showed up many times. The J gene is TRBJ2-2, the V gene TRBV6-1; 8 bases align to TRBD2. J was trimmed by 4 bases and V by 2 bases; bases with no gene match: 6. CDR1 is MNHNS, CDR2 SASEGT, per germline. The CDR3 has 16 residues. The CDR3 region is CASSESGLVTTGELFF. The CDR3 DNA follows: TGTGCCAGCAGTGAATCGGGACTAGTGACCACCGGGGAGCTGTTTTTT.

This clonotype was counted many times. This chain connects TRBV27 to TRBJ2-6; D remains unclear. The V and J ends lost 6 bases and 2 bases respectively, with 5 bases between them. The CDR3 consists of 13 residues. The germline V gene has CDR1 MNHEY and CDR2 SMNVEV (reference sequence). The CDR3 DNA reads TGTGCCAGCAGAATGGCTGGGGCCAACGTCCTGACTTTC. This gives the protein CASRMAGANVLTF.

This clonotype was seen repeatedly, ten times or more. The chain employs TRBV18 and TRBJ1-1; TRBD1 matches at 9 bases. J was trimmed by 1 base and V by 6 bases; bases with no gene match: 6. The CDR3 is 15 amino acids. From germline, CDR1 is KGHSH and CDR2 LQKENI. This CDR3 reads CASSLTQGANTEAFF. DNA for the CDR3: TGTGCCAGCTCGCTAACACAGGGGGCGAACACTGAAGCTTTCTTT.

This clonotype was observed at least ten times. The V and J genes are TRBV10-3 and TRBJ1-2; no definite D call. This CDR3 is 16 amino acids long. The V gene lost 2 bases and the J gene lost 7 bases, with 20 bases spanning the gap. CDR1 and CDR2 from the germline V gene are ENHRY and SYGVKD. CDR3 loop: CAISEGYAGTDSGYTF. In DNA form, the CDR3 reads TGTGCCATCAGTGAGGGATACGCGGGAACTGATAGTGGCTACACCTTC.

This clonotype has ten or more counts. The V gene is TRBV12-3 or TRBV12-4, the J gene TRBJ1-1; a possible D gene is TRBD1 (6 bases). CDR3 length: 13 amino acids. V was cut by 3 bases and J by 4 bases, with 9 bases left in between. The CDR3 DNA reads as TGTGCCAGCAGTTTGGGGGGGCCCACTGAAGCTTTCTTT. The encoded protein is CASSLGGPTEAFF.

In its sample, this clonotype was seen a few times. The chain carries TRBV11-2 and TRBJ2-3, with D possibly matching TRBD2 (6 bases). Germline V lookup: CDR1 SGHAT, CDR2 FQNNGV. V was trimmed by 1 base and J by 5 bases, leaving 10 bases between them. The CDR3 totals 14 residues. The CDR3 reads CASSLVAGKDTQYF. The CDR3 coding sequence is TGTGCCAGCAGCTTAGTTGCGGGAAAAGATACGCAGTATTTT.

There are many counts of this clonotype. The chain has TRBV7-8 and TRBJ2-4, with D unresolved. The V gene lost 11 bases and the J gene lost 0 bases, with 14 bases spanning the gap. Germline V CDR1 and CDR2: SGHVS, FQNEAQ. The CDR3 loop spans 14 amino acids. The CDR3 coding sequence is TGTGCCGTGGGCAGTACTCTAGCCAAAAACATTCAGTACTTC. Translating it yields CAVGSTLAKNIQYF.

This clonotype was observed many times. The chain combines TRBV12-3 or TRBV12-4 with TRBJ2-4, with 10 bases that match TRBD2. The CDR3 covers 15 residues. The V gene end was trimmed by 4 bases and the J gene end by 10 bases; junction bases not matched to a gene: 10. CDR3 residues: CASSWLAGAREIQYF. The DNA for the CDR3 is TGTGCCAGCAGTTGGCTAGCGGGGGCACGAGAGATTCAGTACTTC.

This clonotype was picked up many times. The V gene is TRBV7-3, the J gene TRBJ2-6; 8 nucleotides align to TRBD1. The CDR3 sequence is 15 residues long. Germline assignment: CDR1 SGHTA and CDR2 FQGTGA. After removal of 4 bases from V and 2 bases from J, the junction contained 1 base not matched to a gene. CDR3 nucleotides: TGTGCCAGCAGCTCAGGGGGCGCTGGGGCCAACGTCCTGACTTTC. It translates to CASSSGGAGANVLTF.

In its sample, this clonotype was seen a few times. The V gene is TRBV11-2, the J gene TRBJ2-7; D gene ambiguous. Looked up from germline, CDR1 is SGHAT and CDR2 is FQNNGV. The CDR3 extends over 17 amino acids. Trimming took off 3 bases at V and 2 bases at J, with 20 bases between the two ends. CDR3 loop: CASSLNDVRKDTYEQYF. The CDR3 nucleotides are TGTGCCAGCAGCTTGAACGACGTTAGGAAGGATACCTACGAGCAGTACTTC.

Worth noting for this clonotype: This could be a read error, since a much larger clone is one nucleotide away. The chain is built from TRBV13 and TRBJ2-5; D is unclear. CDR3 length: 15 amino acids. Looked up from germline, CDR1 is PRHDT and CDR2 is FYEKMQ (reference sequence). The CDR3 bases are TGTGCCAGCAGCTCGCCCCTTCTGTACCAAGGGACCCAGTACTTC. It specifies CASSSPLLYQGTQYF.

The gene calls are TRBV7-2 and TRBJ2-7; 7 bases fit TRBD1. The CDR3 runs to 15 residues. Germline CDR1 and CDR2: SGHTA and FQGNSA. J was trimmed by 1 base and V by 5 bases; bases with no gene match: 8. The CDR3 region is CASSQRTGPSYEQYF. The CDR3 nucleotides are TGTGCCAGCAGCCAAAGGACAGGCCCATCCTACGAGCAGTACTTC.

This clonotype was found many times. This chain connects TRBV14 to TRBJ2-5; 7 bases agree with TRBD2. The junction had 7 bases not matched to a gene; V was cut back by 6 bases and J by 0 bases. Germline V CDR1 and CDR2: SGHDN, FVKESK. CDR3 length: 15 residues. The CDR3 DNA reads TGTGCCAGCAGTAAGAGCGGGGCCTACCAAGAGACCCAGTACTTC. Protein: CASSKSGAYQETQYF.

This clonotype was counted at least ten times. This sequence joins TRBV28 and TRBJ2-7; 8 nucleotides line up with TRBD1. V trimming: 6 bases; J trimming: 1 base; junction bases outside the gene matches: 8. This CDR3 contains 15 residues. Germline V lookup: CDR1 MDHEN, CDR2 SYDVKM. The CDR3 region has the DNA TGTGCCAGCAGCCCAGGGGGCATAAGGTCCTACGAGCAGTACTTC. This gives the protein CASSPGGIRSYEQYF.

The chain recombines TRBV30 with TRBJ1-1, with D unresolved. V was cut by 2 bases and J by 1 base, with 8 bases left in between. The CDR3 is 13 amino acids. Germline CDR1 GTSNPN, CDR2 SVGIG (reference sequence). The CDR3 protein is CAWSRGTNTEAFF. DNA for the CDR3: TGTGCCTGGAGTCGGGGAACGAACACTGAAGCTTTCTTT.

V usage is TRBV2 and J usage is TRBJ2-7; the D call may be TRBD1 or TRBD2 (7 bases each). Between the trimmed V and J ends, which lost 7 bases and 5 bases, there was a span of 24 bases. The germline V gene has CDR1 SNHLY and CDR2 FYNNEI. The CDR3 runs 16 residues. The CDR3: CASTSKAGGGGHEQYF. The CDR3 bases are TGTGCCAGCACCTCCAAGGCTGGGGGAGGGGGCCACGAGCAGTACTTC.

This clonotype was detected a few times. The chain links TRBV5-1 to TRBJ2-2; 10 bases match TRBD2. V lost 4 bases and J lost 6; bases outside the gene matches: 3. From germline, CDR1 is SGHRS and CDR2 YFSETQ. The CDR3 is made up of 14 amino acids. CDR3 sequence (DNA): TGCGCCAGCAGCCCCGGACTAGCGGCCGGGGAGCTGTTTTTT. The encoded protein is CASSPGLAAGELFF. The complete variable domain, with remaining parts taken from reference TRBV5-1 and TRBJ2-2, reads KAGVTQTPRYLIKTRGQQVTLSCSPISGHRSVSWYQQTPGQGLQFLFEYFSETQRNKGNFPGRFSGRQFSNSRSEMNVSTLELGDSALYLCASSPGLAAGELFFGEGSRLTVL.

This clonotype was observed many times. The rearrangement links TRBV28 to TRBJ1-3; D is possibly TRBD1 (5 bases). CDR1 is MDHEN, CDR2 SYDVKM, per germline. Trimming stripped 6 bases from V and 7 bases from J, with 16 bases between. There are 14 residues in the CDR3. In DNA, the CDR3 is TGTGCCAGCAGCCCAGGGCAGAGCTGGAACACCATATATTTT. The encoded protein is CASSPGQSWNTIYF.

This clonotype was recorded many times. The rearrangement links TRBV6-1 to TRBJ2-5; the D gene is possibly TRBD2 (6 bases). The V and J ends lost 10 bases and 1 base respectively, with 10 bases between them. This CDR3 is built from 12 residues. CDR1 is MNHNS, CDR2 SASEGT, per germline. The DNA for the CDR3 is TGTGCCACCCAAGCGGGCCAAGAGACCCAGTACTTC. The encoded protein is CATQAGQETQYF.

This clonotype was detected ten times or more. This sequence joins TRBV11-2 and TRBJ2-4; unclear D gene. With 0 bases removed from V and 0 bases from J, the gap between germline ends came to 12 bases. Per germline, CDR1 SGHAT and CDR2 FQNNGV. CDR3 length: 17 amino acids. The CDR3 sequence is CASSLDLIGIAKNIQYF. Here the CDR3 DNA reads TGTGCCAGCAGCTTAGATCTTATAGGGATAGCCAAAAACATTCAGTACTTC.

This clonotype was counted ten times or more. The chain couples TRBV11-1 to TRBJ2-5; D perhaps matches TRBD2 (5 bases). V lost 6 bases, J lost 0 bases, and 14 bases lay in between. The CDR3 contains 15 residues. Germline CDR1 SGHAT, CDR2 FQDESV (reference sequence). The CDR3 bases are TGTGCCAGCAGATGGGCGGGTTTGTACCAAGAGACCCAGTACTTC. Translation: CASRWAGLYQETQYF.

The sample holds many counts of this clonotype. The J gene is TRBJ1-1, the V gene TRBV3-1; D not certain. V was trimmed by 1 base and J by 6 bases, leaving 12 bases between them. CDR1 LGHDT and CDR2 YNNKEL come from the germline V gene (reference sequence). This CDR3 comprises 14 residues. DNA for the CDR3: TGTGCCAGCAGCCAAGGCGTAGTCGGGCCTGAAGCTTTCTTT. It specifies CASSQGVVGPEAFF.

As for this clonotype: The junction shows a germline mismatch at one end, possibly a read error. The CDR3 spells CATSRRRGETKYF. The CDR3 coding sequence is TGTGCCACCAGCAGGCGGCGAGGAGAGACCAAGTACTTC. The V and J genes are TRBV15 and TRBJ2-5, with unresolved D. The CDR3 is 13 residues long. Germline V gene sequence: CDR1 LNHNV, CDR2 YYDKDF (reference sequence). The variable domain in full, completed from reference TRBV15 and TRBJ2-5, reads DAMVIQNPRYQVTQFGKPVTLSCSQTLNHNVMYWYQQKSSQAPKLLFHYYDKDFNNEADTPDNFQSRRPNTSFCFLDIRSPGLGDTAMYLCATSRRRGETKYFGPGTRLLVL.

V is TRBV20-1 and J is TRBJ1-1; 11 positions match TRBD1. V trimming: 5 bases; J trimming: 4 bases; junction bases outside the gene matches: 0. This CDR3 spans 12 amino acids. Looked up from germline, CDR1 is DFQATT and CDR2 is SNEGSKA (reference sequence). The CDR3: CSAGTGGTEAFF. The CDR3 bases are TGCAGTGCTGGGACAGGGGGCACTGAAGCTTTCTTT.

This clonotype was detected many times. The V call is TRBV2, the J call TRBJ2-5; D ambiguous. Germline V CDR1 and CDR2: SNHLY, FYNNEI. V was clipped by 8 bases and J by 5 bases, with 12 bases between them. This CDR3 has 12 residues. The CDR3 is CASLGLRETQYF. DNA for the CDR3: TGTGCCAGCCTGGGTTTAAGGGAGACCCAGTACTTC.

This clonotype was detected many times. This chain connects TRBV20-1 to TRBJ1-5; TRBD1 is a possible D gene (5 bases). CDR1 DFQATT and CDR2 SNEGSKA come from the germline V gene (reference sequence). CDR3 size: 15 residues. The ends were cut back, 6 bases at V and 7 bases at J, with 22 bases in the middle. CDR3 in amino acids: CSAKRRAGRHQPQHF. CDR3 in DNA: TGCAGTGCCAAAAGGCGAGCAGGGCGACACCAGCCCCAGCATTTT.